This entry describes one TCR beta chain. Its antigen is unknown. Germline V gives CDR1 SGHTA, CDR2 FQGNSA. Trimming removed 1 base at V and 3 bases at J, with 10 bases between. The CDR3 covers 14 residues. Generated by immunoSEQ multiplex PCR, the TCRdb table keeps only in-frame clones and is missing some. In the table there are about 20,000 clones, approximately 70% of which are singletons. ViraFEST used viral peptide pools to expand antigen-specific CD4+ T cells before sequencing. Culture proceeded for approximately 10 days, and CD4+ T cells were then isolated. Participants completed two doses of the BNT162b2 or mRNA-1273 vaccine. Cultures had half their medium replaced with IL-2 medium on days 3 and 7. The data were taken from a study of vaccination effects on CD4 cells after COVID-19. Study-wide context: Post-vaccine specimens arrived a median 72 days past the second dose.

Findings of the study overall: Late post-vaccination samples showed marked contraction of infection- and vaccine-induced clones. Of the vaccine-induced clones from healthy vaccinees, merely 1 of 255 recognized common cold coronaviruses as well.

This sample comprised CD4+ T cells from PBMCs cultured with HCoV-NL63 spike peptides, obtained after COVID-19 vaccination. The chain joins TRBV7-2 to TRBJ2-7, with D hard to call. The sequence came from a human donor who received a COVID-19 vaccine. The DNA of the CDR3 is TGTGCCAGCAGCTTAGGAATGGGCGGCTACGAGCAGTACTTC. It is translated as CASSLGMGGYEQYF.